The 4 T cell receptor beta chains below come from one sample, sequenced in a study of blood T cell repertoires in COVID-19. Produced via immunoSEQ multiplex PCR; TCRdb's table is partial and in-frame only. Of 49,000 or so clones in the sample, 80% to 90% were seen once. Material for sequencing was peripheral blood. These receptors were obtained from a man aged 50-59 years with active COVID-19.

This chain connects TRBV10-3 to TRBJ1-5; D is possibly TRBD1 (5 bases). Per germline, CDR1 ENHRY and CDR2 SYGVKD. Trimming stripped 3 bases from V and 1 base from J, with 10 bases between. This CDR3 comprises 15 residues. CDR3 in amino acids: CAISDVGGSNQPQHF. CDR3 in DNA: TGTGCCATCAGTGACGTGGGGGGAAGCAATCAGCCCCAGCATTTT.

V and J are TRBV27 and TRBJ1-3, with D hard to call. The V and J ends lost 3 bases and 2 bases respectively, with 5 bases between them. The CDR3 runs to 13 residues. CDR1 is MNHEY, CDR2 SMNVEV, per germline (reference sequence). DNA for the CDR3: TGTGCCAGCAGTTTTGCGGCTGGAAACACCATATATTTT. Amino acid sequence: CASSFAAGNTIYF.

The chain couples TRBV5-1 to TRBJ1-6; D is uncertain. Trimming took off 4 bases at V and 10 bases at J, with 18 bases between the two ends. The germline CDR1 and CDR2 sequences are SGHRS and YFSETQ. The CDR3 spans 15 residues. In nucleotides, the CDR3 is TGCGCCAGCAGCATCGACACTACGGGGAACTCACCCCTCCACTTT. It translates to CASSIDTTGNSPLHF.

This clone appeared a few times. CDR3: CASSGTNTNEKLFF. The DNA of the CDR3 is TGTGCCAGCAGCGGGACAAATACTAATGAAAAACTGTTTTTT. The chain recombines TRBV7-9 with TRBJ1-4, with a weak D call TRBD1 (6 bases). Deletions cut 5 bases from V and 2 bases from J, with 9 bases between. The CDR3 has 14 residues. The germline gives CDR1 SEHNR, CDR2 FQNEAQ (reference sequence).